The TCR beta chain under discussion was sequenced for a study of blood T cell repertoires in COVID-19. Study-level information: Both acute and convalescent COVID-19 samples were obtained from the United States, Italy and Spain. Nucleic acid was either cDNA or gDNA, and it came from T cells, B-cell-depleted T cells, or PBMCs.

CDR3 length: 13 residues. Germline V gene data show CDR1 as ENHRY and CDR2 as SYGVKD. Trimming took 10 bases from V and 7 from J, leaving 18 bases between them. Seattle participants joined during active infection and were tracked over time. Per the study methods: Estimation of nucleated cell counts was performed using reference gene primer amplification. Clones were sequenced by immunoSEQ multiplex PCR, and TCRdb holds only the in-frame ones, with some missing. Clone size and V and J calls were adopted from that table, with D and trimming inferred from the DNA. The sample includes some 120,000 clones, roughly 90% seen only once; the top ten take about 1.9%.

The receptor comes from a man aged 45-60 years with COVID-19, enrolled during active disease. The rearrangement links TRBV10-3 to TRBJ2-3, with D perhaps TRBD2 (6 bases). The sample consisted of peripheral blood. The CDR3 protein is CATGLGGDNTQYF. CDR3 coding DNA: TGTGCCACCGGACTGGGAGGAGATAATACGCAGTATTTT.